The rows below give T cell receptor beta chains drawn from one sample of a study of identical twins. TCRdb independently ran MiXCR on the 5' RACE reads; one entry per CDR3 protein. The sample shows about 520,000 distinct CDR3 sequences, 22% of them seen only once. Separately, the same data were catalogued under a study of T cells expressing NK-cell markers.

Sequencing used CD4+ T cells sorted from blood. The source of these receptors is a woman between 18 and 29 years old in good health. Both conserved end residues are part of each CDR3. D genes are given only for firm matches. Some rows have no size entry. The others give once, few or many, or a class for an expanded clone.

length | D | size | J | V | CDR3 | DNA
15 | NA | many | TRBJ2-1 | TRBV5-1 | CASSLGGGSYNEQFF | TGTGCCAGCAGCTTAGGTGGTGGCTCCTACAATGAGCAGTTCTTC
15 | NA | NA | TRBJ2-7 | TRBV5-1 | CASSYGHDFTYEQYF | TGCGCCAGCAGCTACGGGCATGACTTTACCTACGAGCAGTACTTC
17 | NA | few | TRBJ2-7 | TRBV5-6 | CASSLAVGGSWSYEQYF | TGTGCCAGCAGCTTGGCTGTAGGAGGGTCCTGGTCCTACGAGCAGTACTTC
15 | TRBD2 | few | TRBJ2-5 | TRBV20-1 | CSARGPGLAGETQYF | TGCAGTGCTAGAGGCCCGGGACTAGCGGGAGAGACCCAGTACTTC
16 | NA | NA | TRBJ2-3 | TRBV7-2 | CASSLRAGPPTDTQYF | TGTGCCAGTTCCCTCCGGGCGGGCCCCCCAACAGATACGCAGTATTTT
12 | NA | NA | TRBJ1-5 | TRBV20-1 | CSASRQDQPQHF | TGCAGTGCTAGTAGACAGGATCAGCCCCAGCATTTT
14 | NA | few | TRBJ2-4 | TRBV20-1 | CSAGPPLAKNIQYF | TGCAGTGCTGGACCGCCGCTAGCCAAAAACATTCAGTACTTC
13 | TRBD2 | NA | TRBJ2-5 | TRBV12-3/TRBV12-4 | CASSFAGAETQYF | TGTGCCAGCAGTTTTGCGGGAGCGGAGACCCAGTACTTC
13 | NA | many | TRBJ2-1 | TRBV12-3/TRBV12-4 | CASSLNTYNEQFF | TGTGCCAGCAGTTTGAACACCTACAATGAGCAGTTCTTC
13 | NA | few | TRBJ1-1 | TRBV7-9 | CASSFKAADEAFF | TGTGCCAGCAGCTTTAAGGCAGCTGACGAAGCTTTCTTT
15 | NA | many | TRBJ2-2 | TRBV12-3/TRBV12-4 | CASSFQRTNTGELFF | TGTGCCAGCAGTTTCCAGCGGACGAACACCGGGGAGCTGTTTTTT
16 | TRBD2 | NA | TRBJ2-7 | TRBV5-1 | CASSPSFSGNSYEQYF | TGCGCCAGCAGCCCCTCCTTTAGCGGGAACTCCTACGAGCAGTACTTC
12 | NA | few | TRBJ2-1 | TRBV29-1 | CSVVNSFNEQFF | TGCAGCGTTGTAAACAGCTTCAATGAGCAGTTCTTC
16 | TRBD2 | few | TRBJ2-1 | TRBV9 | CASSVDLAGGANEQFF | TGTGCCAGCAGCGTAGATCTAGCGGGAGGGGCCAATGAGCAGTTCTTC
18 | TRBD1 | few | TRBJ2-1 | TRBV20-1 | CSARIPGTGMKRVNEQFF | TGCAGTGCTAGAATTCCCGGGACAGGGATGAAGAGGGTCAATGAGCAGTTCTTC
14 | TRBD2 | few | TRBJ2-1 | TRBV9 | CASSVAGTNNEQFF | TGTGCCAGCAGCGTAGCTGGGACTAACAATGAGCAGTTCTTC
14 | TRBD2 | NA | TRBJ2-5 | TRBV25-1 | CASSPPGLVGTQYF | TGTGCCAGCAGTCCGCCGGGACTAGTTGGGACCCAGTACTTC
12 | NA | few | TRBJ1-5 | TRBV10-3 | CAISWGNQPQHF | TGTGCCATCAGCTGGGGCAATCAGCCCCAGCATTTT
14 | NA | few | TRBJ2-2 | TRBV7-2 | CASTPVSITGELFF | TGTGCCAGCACCCCTGTTAGTATTACCGGGGAGCTGTTTTTT
15 | NA | NA | TRBJ2-1 | TRBV4-3 | CASSQSPGPGNEQFF | TGCGCCAGCAGCCAATCCCCAGGGCCTGGCAATGAGCAGTTCTTC
14 | NA | NA | TRBJ1-4 | TRBV20-1 | CSARGFGVWEKLFF | TGCAGTGCTAGAGGGTTCGGGGTTTGGGAAAAACTGTTTTTT
13 | NA | few | TRBJ2-5 | TRBV12-3/TRBV12-4 | CASSFAAIETQYF | TGTGCCAGCAGTTTTGCCGCGATAGAGACCCAGTACTTC
13 | NA | NA | TRBJ1-1 | TRBV5-5 | CASSLNTNPEAFF | TGTGCCAGCAGCTTGAACACGAACCCTGAAGCTTTCTTT
16 | TRBD2 | few | TRBJ2-1 | TRBV24-1 | CATSSPGTTDFGEQFF | TGTGCCACCTCTTCACCCGGGACTACCGACTTCGGTGAGCAGTTCTTC
13 | NA | NA | TRBJ2-3 | TRBV20-1 | CSASRAGTDTQYF | TGCAGTGCTAGTAGGGCGGGCACAGATACGCAGTATTTT
14 | TRBD1 | few | TRBJ2-7 | TRBV5-1 | CASSSGQGAGEQYF | TGCGCCAGCAGCTCAGGACAGGGGGCTGGTGAGCAGTACTTC
18 | NA | many | TRBJ2-3 | TRBV4-3 | CASSQAVWGERFRGTQYF | TGCGCCAGCAGCCAAGCGGTTTGGGGGGAGAGGTTTCGAGGTACGCAGTATTTT
16 | TRBD1 | NA | TRBJ1-1 | TRBV6-1 | CASRRRQGEYSAEAFF | TGTGCCAGCAGGAGACGGCAGGGGGAATATAGCGCTGAAGCTTTCTTT
14 | NA | NA | TRBJ2-5 | TRBV6-1 | CASKSLGGPKTQYF | TGTGCCAGCAAAAGCTTGGGGGGGCCCAAGACCCAGTACTTC